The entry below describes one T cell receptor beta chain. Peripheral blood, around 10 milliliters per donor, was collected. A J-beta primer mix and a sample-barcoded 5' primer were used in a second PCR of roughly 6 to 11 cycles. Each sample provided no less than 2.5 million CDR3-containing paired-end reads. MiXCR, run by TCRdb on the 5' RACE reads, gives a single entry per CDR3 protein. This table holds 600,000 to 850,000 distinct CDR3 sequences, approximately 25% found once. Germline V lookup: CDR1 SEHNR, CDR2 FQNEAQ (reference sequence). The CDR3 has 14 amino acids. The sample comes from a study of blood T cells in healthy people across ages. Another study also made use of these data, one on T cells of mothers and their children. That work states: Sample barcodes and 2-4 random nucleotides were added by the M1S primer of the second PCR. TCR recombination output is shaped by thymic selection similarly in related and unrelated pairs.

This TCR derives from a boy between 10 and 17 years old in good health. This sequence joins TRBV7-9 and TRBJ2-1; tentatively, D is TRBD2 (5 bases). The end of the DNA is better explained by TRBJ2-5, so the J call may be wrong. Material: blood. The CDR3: CASNSSGSKETQYF. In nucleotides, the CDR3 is TGTGCCAGCAACTCGAGCGGTTCAAAAGAGACCCAGTACTTC.